The 30 T cell receptor beta chains below all came from one sample that was sequenced in a study of Tregs in tolerant kidney transplant recipients. Profiled with immunoSEQ multiplex PCR; TCRdb holds only in-frame clones, not every one. The sample has tens of thousands of clones. Sequencing used CD8+ T cells from blood, obtained before the transplant. All receptors come from a human donor who received a combined kidney and bone marrow transplant.

Note on this clone: The read gets to within 3 residues of the CDR3 end, and the germline J gene fills in the rest. V gene TRBV20-1 combines with J gene TRBJ1-2, with no clear D. The germline gives CDR1 DFQATT, CDR2 SNEGSKA (reference sequence). The V gene lost 3 bases and the J gene lost 2 bases, with 10 bases spanning the gap. The length of the CDR3 is 13 residues. The CDR3: CSASSTFNYGYTF. The DNA read from the CDR3 is TGCAGTGCTAGTAGCACTTTCAACTATGGC.

Concerning this clone itself: The read terminates 3 residues ahead of where the CDR3 ends, so the germline J gene completes it. The chain carries TRBV18 and TRBJ1-3, with TRBD1 identical over 10 bases. V lost 3 bases, J lost 1 base, and 0 bases stayed unmatched. This CDR3 spans 15 amino acids. Germline CDR1 reads KGHSH; CDR2 reads LQKENI. The DNA read from the CDR3 is TGTGCCAGCTCACCGGGACAGGGGTCTGGAAACACC. This sequence encodes CASSPGQGSGNT. The CDR3 as a whole reads CASSPGQGSGNTIYF.

With respect to this clone: The read ends 3 residues early relative to the CDR3; the germline J gene fills the gap. The chain couples TRBV2 to TRBJ2-3; 9 positions agree with TRBD1. This CDR3 has 14 residues. The V gene's germline CDR1 is SNHLY and CDR2 FYNNEI. V shed 10 bases, J shed 5 bases, and the junction held 10 bases outside the gene matches. CDR3 in amino acids: CAILQGAVGDTQYF. The covered CDR3 bases are TGTGCCATCCTACAGGGGGCGGTTGGAGATACG.

About this clone itself: The read terminates 3 residues before the CDR3 end, so the remaining end is supplied by the germline J gene. The chain uses TRBV6-2 or TRBV6-3 and TRBJ1-2, with a tentative D call TRBD1 (6 bases). The V end was cut by 8 bases, the J end by 4 bases, with 14 bases between. Germline V CDR1 and CDR2: MNHEY, SVGEGT. This CDR3 has 13 amino acids. The covered CDR3 bases are TGTGCCAGCTCTTTGGACAGAGGCTATGGC. Its protein is CASSLDRGYG. The entire CDR3 protein reads CASSLDRGYGYTF.

On this clone itself: Read data end 3 residues before the CDR3 end; the end is taken from the germline J gene. This chain connects TRBV6-2 or TRBV6-3 to TRBJ2-5; 7 bases align to TRBD1. V lost 8 bases, J lost 2 bases, and 11 bases stayed unmatched. The CDR3 totals 15 residues. Per the germline V gene, CDR1 is MNHEY and CDR2 is SVGEGT. CDR3 in amino acids: CASSVGPTGQETQYF. The covered CDR3 bases are TGTGCCAGCTCGGTAGGTCCGACAGGGCAAGAGACC.

With respect to this clone: The observed sequence ends 3 residues before the CDR3 terminus, with the missing tail filled in from the germline J gene. The chain combines TRBV7-6 with TRBJ2-2; D might be TRBD1 (5 bases). The CDR3 length is 16 residues. Trimming left V 2 bases short and J 3 bases short, with 13 bases between. The germline V gene has CDR1 SGHVS and CDR2 FNYEAQ. The CDR3 region is CASSLWSGIDTGELFF. The CDR3 bases that were read are TGTGCCAGCAGCTTATGGTCAGGGATTGACACCGGGGAG.

With respect to this clone: The CDR3 end lies 3 residues beyond the end of the read and is filled in from the germline J gene. The chain links TRBV29-1 to TRBJ1-3; no clear D. Trimming removed 3 bases at V and 4 bases at J, with 13 bases between. This CDR3 contains 14 residues. Germline V gives CDR1 SQVTM, CDR2 ANQGSEA. The CDR3 reads CSVEIAGGGNTIYF. Partial CDR3 DNA: TGCAGCGTTGAGATCGCGGGTGGGGGAAACACC.

Concerning this clone itself: The CDR3 end lies 3 residues beyond the end of the read and is filled in from the germline J gene. V usage is TRBV6-2 or TRBV6-3 and J usage is TRBJ2-5; D remains unclear. Per the germline V gene, CDR1 is MNHEY and CDR2 is SVGEGT. The CDR3 sequence is 12 residues long. The V end was cut by 6 bases, the J end by 0 bases, with 5 bases between. The CDR3 sequence is CASSPYQETQYF. The DNA read from the CDR3 is TGTGCCAGCAGCCCATACCAAGAGACC.

As regards this clone: The observed sequence ends 3 residues before the CDR3 terminus, with the missing tail filled in from the germline J gene. V is TRBV6-1 and J is TRBJ1-1; D may be TRBD1 (5 bases). Germline-derived CDR1 and CDR2 are MNHNS and SASEGT. Between the trimmed V and J ends, which lost 1 base and 7 bases, there was a span of 7 bases. This CDR3 contains 12 residues. The CDR3 region is CASSEGGLEAFF. The CDR3 bases that were read are TGTGCCAGCAGTGAAGGGGGACTTGAA.

Of note for this clone: The CDR3 extends 3 residues past the end of the read, so its final part is completed from the germline J gene. This chain links TRBV19 with TRBJ1-1, with D tentatively TRBD1 (5 bases). CDR1 is LNHDA, CDR2 SQIVND, per germline (reference sequence). The CDR3 length is 11 residues. V lost 11 bases to trimming and J lost 6 bases, with 13 bases between them. CDR3 region: CASSGGPEAFF. The covered CDR3 bases are TGTGCCTCAAGCGGGGGTCCTGAA.

Regarding this clone: The CDR3 end is not reached by the read, which stops 3 residues before it; the germline J gene fills it in. The gene calls are TRBV19 and TRBJ2-3, with 8 bases identical to TRBD2. The germline V gene encodes CDR1 LNHDA and CDR2 SQIVND (reference sequence). V was clipped by 3 bases and J by 1 base; unmatched bases: 3. The CDR3 has 15 amino acids. CDR3 DNA (partial): TGTGCCAGTAGTATCGAGACTAGCGGCACAGATACG. It encodes CASSIETSGTDT. The whole CDR3 sequence reads CASSIETSGTDTQYF.

As to this clone: The sequenced fragment ends 3 residues before the CDR3 boundary, so the rest is inferred from the germline J gene. The gene calls are TRBV18 and TRBJ2-3; 8 bases align to TRBD2. J lost 3 bases, V lost 1 base, and 6 bases had no gene match. The germline V gene has CDR1 KGHSH and CDR2 LQKENI. The CDR3 extends over 16 amino acids. CDR3: CASSPRTGGATDTQYF. The CDR3 DNA, read in part, is TGTGCCAGCTCACCACGGACCGGGGGGGCAACAGATACG.

Worth noting for this clone: The read stops 3 residues short of the end of the CDR3; the missing end is completed from the germline J gene. The V call is TRBV19, the J call TRBJ2-7, with 8 nucleotides matching TRBD1. The CDR3 is 14 amino acids. The germline V gene has CDR1 LNHDA and CDR2 SQIVND (reference sequence). CDR3 in amino acids: CAYPGAGGPNEQYF. Partial CDR3 DNA: TGTGCTTACCCGGGGGCAGGGGGCCCCAACGAG.

Regarding this clone: The read is 3 residues too short to cover the CDR3 end, so that end is filled in from the germline J gene. The chain has TRBV20-1 and TRBJ2-7, with 12 bases matching TRBD2. The CDR3 extends over 16 amino acids. CDR1 is DFQATT and CDR2 is SNEGSKA in the germline V gene (reference sequence). With V trimmed by 6 bases and J by 3 bases, 12 bases remained unmatched. The CDR3 region is CSAELVGTSGFYEQYF. The sequenced CDR3 bases are TGCAGTGCAGAGCTAGTTGGGACTAGCGGGTTCTACGAG.

Concerning this clone itself: The DNA ends 3 residues before the CDR3 does, and the rest of the CDR3 is filled in from the germline J gene. The V and J genes are TRBV5-1 and TRBJ1-2, with 9 nucleotides matching TRBD1. The germline CDR1 and CDR2 sequences are SGHRS and YFSETQ. The CDR3 contains 16 residues. V trimming: 4 bases; J trimming: 6 bases; junction bases outside the gene matches: 13. CDR3 residues: CASSPGQGPTWDGYTF. Partial CDR3 DNA: TGCGCCAGCAGCCCCGGACAGGGGCCGACCTGGGATGGC.

Remarks on this clone: Read coverage stops 3 residues before the CDR3 terminus; the germline J gene supplies the remainder. The rearrangement joins TRBV19 to TRBJ2-2, with TRBD1 matching 9 bases. The CDR3 contains 15 residues. Germline V lookup: CDR1 LNHDA, CDR2 SQIVND (reference sequence). With 5 bases clipped from V and 5 bases from J, the junction kept 6 bases outside the gene matches. CDR3 DNA, as far as it was read: TGTGCCAGTAGTCTACCGACAGGGGGGACCGGGGAG. Translated: CASSLPTGGTGE. The whole CDR3 reads CASSLPTGGTGELFF.

About this clone: Sequencing ends 3 residues short of the CDR3 end; the germline J gene provides the rest. The chain recombines TRBV7-2 with TRBJ2-7; TRBD2 matches at 11 bases. Germline V gene sequence: CDR1 SGHTA, CDR2 FQGNSA. V lost 5 bases and J lost 3; bases outside the gene matches: 6. The CDR3 has 15 amino acids. Incomplete CDR3 DNA: TGTGCCAGCAGCCCCCCTAGCGGGGGGTTCTACGAG. As protein: CASSPPSGGFYE. The complete CDR3 protein is CASSPPSGGFYEQYF.

A note on this clone: The read terminates 3 residues before the CDR3 end, so the remaining end is supplied by the germline J gene. The chain has TRBV4-1 and TRBJ2-5, with TRBD2 matching over 8 bases. CDR3 size: 16 residues. Germline V gene lookup returns CDR1 MGHRA and CDR2 YSYEKL. The CDR3 DNA, read in part, is TGCGCCAGCAGCCAAGGGTTGGGACTAGAGGGAGGAACC. Translation: CASSQGLGLEGGT. The whole CDR3 sequence is CASSQGLGLEGGTQYF.

The CDR3 bases that were read are TGTGCCAGTAGTATAGGGGTTAGCGGGAGGGCCGTGGAGACC. As protein: CASSIGVSGRAVET. The complete CDR3 reads CASSIGVSGRAVETQYF. The chain recombines TRBV19 with TRBJ2-5; 11 bases match TRBD2. The CDR3 end falls 3 residues outside the read, so it is completed with the germline J gene. J was trimmed by 5 bases and V by 1 base; bases with no gene match: 9. From germline, CDR1 is LNHDA and CDR2 SQIVND (reference sequence). The CDR3 length is 17 residues.

Note on this clone: The CDR3 end falls 3 residues outside the read, so it is completed with the germline J gene. The chain carries TRBV7-9 and TRBJ1-1; TRBD1 is a possible D gene (6 bases). CDR1 and CDR2 from the germline V gene are SEHNR and FQNEAQ (reference sequence). This CDR3 has 15 residues. V lost 4 bases and J lost 5, with 17 bases in between. The sequenced part of the CDR3 DNA is TGTGCCAGCAGCTCAGGGGAGGGTTCGTGGACTGAA. This translates into CASSSGEGSWTE. From start to end, the CDR3 is CASSSGEGSWTEAFF.

Turning to this clone: The CDR3 goes on 3 residues after the read ends, and that part is filled in from the germline J gene. This chain connects TRBV2 to TRBJ2-7; D is ambiguous. V dropped 4 bases and J dropped 4 bases, with 14 bases sitting between them. The CDR3 is 14 residues long. Germline loops: CDR1 SNHLY, CDR2 FYNNEI. The chain's CDR3 is CASSAGRAPYEQYF. CDR3 bases read: TGTGCCAGCAGTGCAGGTCGAGCCCCTTACGAG.

A word on this clone: Sequencing ends 3 residues short of the CDR3 end; the germline J gene provides the rest. The chain uses TRBV2 and TRBJ1-2, with 11 bases matching TRBD1. Trimming took 4 bases from V and 6 from J; bases not matched to a gene: 7. The CDR3 is made up of 15 amino acids. CDR1 SNHLY and CDR2 FYNNEI come from the germline V gene. The CDR3 DNA, read in part, is TGTGCCAGCAGTGGGTGGACAGGGGGCGCGAATGGC. Translation gives CASSGWTGGANG. The complete CDR3 reads CASSGWTGGANGYTF.

CDR3 sequence reads: CASSFGGNTEAFF. The DNA read from the CDR3 is TGTGCCAGCAGCTTCGGGGGGAACACTGAA. The rearrangement uses TRBV5-6 and TRBJ1-1; a weak D match, TRBD1 (5 bases). The read ends 3 residues early relative to the CDR3; the germline J gene fills the gap. This CDR3 comprises 13 residues. V dropped 2 bases and J dropped 1 base, with 6 bases sitting between them. The germline gives CDR1 SGHDT, CDR2 YYEEEE.

Incomplete CDR3 DNA: TGTGCCAGCTCCCCTCGAGACAGGATCTACGAG. Amino acids: CASSPRDRIYE. The full-length CDR3 reads as CASSPRDRIYEQYF. This sequence joins TRBV18 and TRBJ2-7, with D tentatively TRBD1 (6 bases). The CDR3 end falls 3 residues outside the read, so it is completed with the germline J gene. Germline V gene lookup returns CDR1 KGHSH and CDR2 LQKENI. The CDR3 covers 14 residues. V was shortened by 6 bases and J by 3 bases, with 15 bases between the two germline ends.

In regard to this clone: The CDR3 end falls 3 residues outside the read, so it is completed with the germline J gene. The chain has TRBV7-8 and TRBJ2-7; 9 bases are shared with TRBD1. Germline V CDR1 and CDR2: SGHVS, FQNEAQ. The ends lost 7 bases at V and 3 bases at J; junction bases unmatched: 7. CDR3 length equals 14 residues. The CDR3 bases that were read are TGTGCCAGCACCCTCGGGACAGGGATCTACGAG. This gives the protein CASTLGTGIYE. The CDR3 in full is CASTLGTGIYEQYF.

Note on this clone: The sequence runs out 3 residues before the end of the CDR3; the remainder is reconstructed from the germline J gene. J is TRBJ2-2 and V is TRBV19, with D possibly being TRBD2 (6 bases). Trimming pared 7 bases from V and 4 bases from J, leaving 16 bases between. The CDR3 sequence is 15 residues long. From germline, CDR1 is LNHDA and CDR2 SQIVND (reference sequence). The CDR3 DNA, read in part, is TGTGCCAGTAAGAATGAAGCGGGCATCACCGGGGAG. Amino acid sequence: CASKNEAGITGE. In full, the CDR3 is CASKNEAGITGELFF. The variable domain in full, completed from reference TRBV19 and TRBJ2-2, reads DGGITQSPKYLFRKEGQNVTLSCEQNLNHDAMYWYRQDPGQGLRLIYYSQIVNDFQKGDIAEGYSVSREKKESFPLTVTSAQKNPTAFYLCASKNEAGITGELFFGEGSRLTVL.

About this clone itself: Read coverage stops 3 residues before the CDR3 terminus; the germline J gene supplies the remainder. The gene calls are TRBV5-1 and TRBJ1-4; perhaps TRBD1 as D (5 bases). This CDR3 contains 13 residues. Trimming removed 0 bases from V and 7 bases from J, with 7 bases in between. Looked up from germline, CDR1 is SGHRS and CDR2 is YFSETQ. CDR3 DNA, as far as it was read: TGCGCCAGCAGCTTGGGGGGCTTTGAAAAA. Protein: CASSLGGFEK. The CDR3 in its entirety is CASSLGGFEKLFF.

Partial CDR3 DNA: TGTGCCAGCAGTCTTCGGACAGGGAGGAAATACGAG. This sequence encodes CASSLRTGRKYE. Given in full, the CDR3 is CASSLRTGRKYEQYF. This chain links TRBV2 with TRBJ2-7; 8 bases match TRBD1. The read halts 3 residues ahead of the CDR3 end, with the missing end drawn from the germline J gene. Germline CDR1 SNHLY, CDR2 FYNNEI. The CDR3 is 15 amino acids. Germline trimming cut 5 bases from V and 4 bases from J; bases unmatched to any gene: 10. The full variable domain, completed using reference TRBV2 and TRBJ2-7, is EPEVTQTPSHQVTQMGQEVILRCVPISNHLYFYWYRQILGQKVEFLVSFYNNEISEKSEIFDDQFSVERPDGSNFTLKIRSTKLEDSAMYFCASSLRTGRKYEQYFGPGTRLTVT.

CDR3 DNA (partial): TGTGCCAGCAGCTCCTCAGCCGGGGAG. This sequence encodes CASSSSAGE. The complete CDR3 reads CASSSSAGELFF. The V and J genes are TRBV11-1 and TRBJ2-2; D remains unclear. The read ends 3 residues shy of where the CDR3 ends; the end is completed using the germline J gene. Germline V gene sequence: CDR1 SGHAT, CDR2 FQDESV (reference sequence). The CDR3 runs 12 residues. Trimming removed 4 bases at V and 6 bases at J, with 6 bases between.

A remark on this clone: The CDR3 end falls 3 residues outside the read, so it is completed with the germline J gene. The V and J genes are TRBV11-3 and TRBJ1-1; D remains unclear. The CDR3 totals 15 residues. V was trimmed by 5 bases and J by 1 base, leaving 14 bases between them. Germline CDR1 reads SGHNT; CDR2 reads YENEEA. The CDR3 protein is CASSAGYNGNTEAFF. The DNA read from the CDR3 is TGTGCCAGCAGCGCGGGCTATAACGGGAACACTGAA.